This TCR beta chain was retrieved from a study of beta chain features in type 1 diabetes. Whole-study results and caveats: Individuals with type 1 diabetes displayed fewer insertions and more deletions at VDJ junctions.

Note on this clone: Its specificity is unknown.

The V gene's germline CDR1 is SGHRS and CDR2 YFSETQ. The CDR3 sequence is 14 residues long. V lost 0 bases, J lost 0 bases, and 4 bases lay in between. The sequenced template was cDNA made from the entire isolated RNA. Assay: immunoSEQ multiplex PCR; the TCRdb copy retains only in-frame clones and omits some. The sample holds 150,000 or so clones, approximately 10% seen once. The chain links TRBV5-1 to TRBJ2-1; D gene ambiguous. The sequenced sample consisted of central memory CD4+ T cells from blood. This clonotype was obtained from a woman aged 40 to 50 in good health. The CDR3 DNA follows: TGCGCCAGCAGCTTGGACTTCTCCTACAATGAGCAGTTCTTC. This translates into CASSLDFSYNEQFF.